This T cell receptor beta chain was recorded in a study of T-cell reconstitution after alpha-beta-depleted transplantation in children. General study findings and limits: Expanded clones from the graft, numbering several hundred, reportedly supplied alpha-beta T cells about two months after transplant.

This CDR3 comprises 20 residues. The germline V gene encodes CDR1 SQVTM and CDR2 ANQGSEA. V shed 0 bases and J 0 bases; nucleotides not matched to a gene: 8. This clonotype came up many times. Its cognate antigen is unknown. Unique molecular identifiers were used to barcode this TCRbeta library. TCRdb re-analysed the PCR reads in MiXCR, keeping a single row per CDR3 protein. The data show about 300,000 distinct CDR3 sequences, around 10% seen once. The chain couples TRBV29-1 to TRBJ2-2; 15 bases are a match to TRBD2. Specimen: PBMCs, collected before TCRalphabeta/CD19-depleted stem cell transplant. The clonotype comes from a boy less than two years old with acute myeloid leukemia, due to receive a stem cell transplant. The CDR3: CSVEDLRGLAGGSNTGELFF. CDR3 nucleotide sequence: TGCAGCGTTGAAGATCTTAGGGGACTAGCGGGGGGTTCGAACACCGGGGAGCTGTTTTTT.